The 23 T cell receptor beta chains below all came from one sample that was sequenced in a study of blood T cell repertoires in COVID-19. Some clones are missing from TCRdb's copy, which holds only in-frame ones; the method was immunoSEQ multiplex PCR. The sample carries about 670,000 clones, 75% to 90% recorded once. Sequencing was performed on peripheral blood. These TCRs come from a young woman with acute or convalescent COVID-19.

The V gene is TRBV30, the J gene TRBJ2-2; D is uncertain. In germline, CDR1 is GTSNPN, CDR2 SVGIG (reference sequence). The CDR3 loop spans 14 amino acids. The V end lost 2 bases, the J end lost 1 base, and 8 bases lay between the germline ends. This CDR3 reads CAWSRYRNTGELFF. CDR3 DNA sequence: TGTGCCTGGAGTAGGTACAGGAACACCGGGGAGCTGTTTTTT.

The chain is built from TRBV19 and TRBJ2-2; 10 bases are shared with TRBD1. CDR3 length: 15 residues. V was pared by 3 bases and J by 3 bases, with 1 base of the junction left unmatched. CDR1 and CDR2 from the germline V gene are LNHDA and SQIVND (reference sequence). Written as DNA, the CDR3 is TGTGCCAGTAGTATGGACAGGGGGGACACCGGGGAGCTGTTTTTT. Amino acid sequence: CASSMDRGDTGELFF.

The count of this clone is one. V gene TRBV25-1 combines with J gene TRBJ1-4; D is perhaps TRBD1 (5 bases). Germline CDR1 MGHDK, CDR2 SYGVNS. The length of the CDR3 is 16 residues. V lost 1 base, J lost 7 bases, and 16 bases lay in between. CDR3 sequence reads: CASSEWERRGGEKLFF. The CDR3 DNA reads as TGTGCCAGCAGTGAATGGGAAAGGCGGGGGGGTGAAAAACTGTTTTTT.

As to this clone: At the DNA level, this CDR3 is encoded by other sequences in the same sample as well. The genes are TRBV6-5 and TRBJ1-2; 9 bases line up with TRBD1. V was pared by 5 bases and J by 5 bases, with 3 bases of the junction left unmatched. Germline CDR1 is MNHEY and CDR2 is SVGAGI. The CDR3 runs to 13 residues. CDR3 residues: CASSRDRGYGYTF. CDR3 in DNA: TGTGCCAGCAGTCGTGACAGGGGGTATGGCTACACCTTC.

The chain is built from TRBV6-5 and TRBJ1-2; D unclear. Germline CDR1 is MNHEY and CDR2 is SVGAGI. This CDR3 has 16 amino acids. Deletions cut 3 bases from V and 0 bases from J, with 14 bases between. This chain's CDR3 is CASSYSYRATNYGYTF. In nucleotides, the CDR3 is TGTGCCAGCAGTTATTCCTACAGAGCAACTAACTATGGCTACACCTTC.

The V call is TRBV7-2, the J call TRBJ2-1; tentatively, D is TRBD2 (6 bases). The CDR3 length is 15 residues. The V end was cut by 0 bases, the J end by 3 bases, with 9 bases between. Looked up from germline, CDR1 is SGHTA and CDR2 is FQGNSA. CDR3 region: CASSLAGGVYNEQFF. The CDR3 DNA reads as TGTGCCAGCAGCTTAGCGGGCGGGGTCTACAATGAGCAGTTCTTC.

The chain has TRBV18 and TRBJ1-4, with D tentatively TRBD1 (5 bases). This CDR3 is 17 amino acids long. V was trimmed by 3 bases and J by 0 bases, leaving 14 bases between them. Germline lookup yields CDR1 KGHSH and CDR2 LQKENI. CDR3 DNA sequence: TGTGCCAGCTCACCCGTAGGAGACAGAACAACTAATGAAAAACTGTTTTTT. This gives the protein CASSPVGDRTTNEKLFF.

The chain employs TRBV6-5 and TRBJ1-1; unclear D gene. The CDR3 spans 13 residues. In germline, CDR1 is MNHEY, CDR2 SVGAGI. The V end lost 5 bases, the J end lost 4 bases, and 11 bases lay between the germline ends. The CDR3 spells CASSIGEGTEAFF. DNA for the CDR3: TGTGCCAGCAGTATTGGAGAGGGCACTGAAGCTTTCTTT.

The gene calls are TRBV2 and TRBJ2-1; 11 bases match TRBD1. Germline assignment: CDR1 SNHLY and CDR2 FYNNEI. The CDR3 runs 14 residues. V dropped 7 bases and J dropped 4; count of bases not matched to a gene: 3. CDR3 amino acids: CASMGDRGYNEQFF. The DNA of the CDR3 is TGTGCCAGCATGGGGGACAGGGGGTACAATGAGCAGTTCTTC.

There are a few counts of this clone. V usage is TRBV6-5 and J usage is TRBJ1-2, with 10 bases matching TRBD1. Germline CDR1 MNHEY, CDR2 SVGAGI. CDR3 length: 14 amino acids. V was clipped by 8 bases and J by 7 bases; unmatched bases: 10. DNA of the CDR3: TGTGCCAGCGCAACCCGACAGGGGGCTATTGGCTACACCTTC. Translated, it gives CASATRQGAIGYTF.

The chain couples TRBV29-1 to TRBJ1-1; 7 bases align to TRBD1. Germline values: CDR1 SQVTM, CDR2 ANQGSEA. The CDR3 spans 22 residues. J lost 1 base, V lost 6 bases, and 32 bases had no gene match. CDR3 coding DNA: TGCAGCGTCGCATTCGCACAGGGGCGCCCAAGGAAATCGGACCGATGGAACACTGAAGCTTTCTTT. This encodes CSVAFAQGRPRKSDRWNTEAFF.

The genes are TRBV7-9 and TRBJ2-5; maybe TRBD1 (5 bases). V dropped 2 bases and J dropped 7 bases, with 8 bases sitting between them. CDR3 length: 12 amino acids. Looked up from germline, CDR1 is SEHNR and CDR2 is FQNEAQ (reference sequence). The DNA of the CDR3 is TGTGCCAGCAGCTTAAGGGGCGCGACCCAGTACTTC. Protein sequence: CASSLRGATQYF.

The chain combines TRBV4-1 with TRBJ2-1, with unresolved D. V was shortened by 5 bases and J by 0 bases, with 8 bases between the two germline ends. In germline, CDR1 is MGHRA, CDR2 YSYEKL. The CDR3 is 14 amino acids. CDR3 DNA: TGCGCCAGCAGCGGCCGGAGCTCCTACAATGAGCAGTTCTTC. It specifies CASSGRSSYNEQFF.

J is TRBJ1-5 and V is TRBV5-1; D is perhaps TRBD1 (5 bases). Germline lookup yields CDR1 SGHRS and CDR2 YFSETQ. CDR3 length: 19 amino acids. The V end was cut by 4 bases, the J end by 2 bases, with 25 bases between. CDR3 DNA: TGCGCCAGCAGCCCCAAGGGGAAACAGGTAGTATCGGGCAATCAGCCCCAGCATTTT. Amino acids: CASSPKGKQVVSGNQPQHF.

The V gene is TRBV5-1, the J gene TRBJ1-4, with a possible D match to TRBD1 (6 bases). CDR3 length: 14 amino acids. Germline lookup yields CDR1 SGHRS and CDR2 YFSETQ. V was cut by 4 bases and J by 10 bases, with 17 bases left in between. CDR3 residues: CASSVDRRGGKLFF. The CDR3, as DNA: TGCGCCAGCAGCGTGGACAGAAGGGGCGGAAAACTGTTTTTT.

J is TRBJ2-7 and V is TRBV24-1; maybe TRBD2 (6 bases). The CDR3 runs 14 residues. The germline CDR1 and CDR2 sequences are KGHDR and SFDVKD. V lost 8 bases and J lost 0, with 13 bases in between. The CDR3 DNA sequence: TGTGCCACCATGGCGGGACCCCCCTCCTACGAGCAGTACTTC. It specifies CATMAGPPSYEQYF.

V gene TRBV2 combines with J gene TRBJ1-2; TRBD1 aligns across 11 bases. The germline V gene has CDR1 SNHLY and CDR2 FYNNEI. V lost 7 bases to trimming and J lost 7 bases; unmatched junction nucleotides: 2. This CDR3 has 12 amino acids. CDR3 DNA: TGTGCCAGCAAGGGACAGGGGGTTGGCTACACCTTC. It is translated as CASKGQGVGYTF.

The genes are TRBV24-1 and TRBJ2-2; D might be TRBD1 (5 bases). Trimming took 5 bases from V and 1 from J, leaving 10 bases between them. The CDR3 loop spans 15 amino acids. CDR1 is KGHDR and CDR2 is SFDVKD in the germline V gene. The chain's CDR3 is CATSGTQGNTGELFF. The CDR3 bases are TGTGCCACCAGTGGGACCCAGGGGAACACCGGGGAGCTGTTTTTT.

This chain links TRBV10-3 with TRBJ1-4, with 9 bases aligning to TRBD1. The CDR3 totals 17 residues. V gave up 0 bases and J gave up 6 bases; unmatched junction bases: 8. Germline V gene sequence: CDR1 ENHRY, CDR2 SYGVKD. The CDR3, as DNA: TGTGCCATCAGTGAGTCGGGCGGCCGGGACAGGGATGAAAAACTGTTTTTT. This sequence encodes CAISESGGRDRDEKLFF.

This clone was observed a handful of times. The V and J genes are TRBV4-3 and TRBJ1-1; the D gene is possibly TRBD1 (6 bases). V shed 2 bases and J shed 0 bases, with 13 bases lying between them. The germline gives CDR1 LGHNA, CDR2 YSLEER. This CDR3 is 16 amino acids long. The CDR3 region has the DNA TGCGCCAGCAGCCAATACACCGGACAGATGAACACTGAAGCTTTCTTT. Amino acid sequence: CASSQYTGQMNTEAFF.

This chain connects TRBV19 to TRBJ1-3; D is undetermined. The V end lost 4 bases, the J end lost 0 bases, and 16 bases lay between the germline ends. The CDR3 runs to 17 residues. Per the germline V gene, CDR1 is LNHDA and CDR2 is SQIVND (reference sequence). The CDR3 nucleotides read TGTGCCAGTAGTACTTTACCAGGAACCCTCTCTGGAAACACCATATATTTT. Protein sequence: CASSTLPGTLSGNTIYF.

The chain couples TRBV6-5 to TRBJ1-2; 7 bases align to TRBD1. J gave up 6 bases and V 3 bases, and 10 bases lay outside the gene matches. CDR3 length: 15 amino acids. Germline loops: CDR1 MNHEY, CDR2 SVGAGI. The CDR3 sequence is CASSYLGQLLDGYTF. CDR3 sequence (DNA): TGTGCCAGCAGTTATCTGGGACAGTTATTGGATGGCTACACCTTC.

J is TRBJ1-5 and V is TRBV19; possibly TRBD1 for D (5 bases). Germline CDR1 LNHDA, CDR2 SQIVND (reference sequence). The V gene lost 0 bases and the J gene lost 6 bases, with 12 bases spanning the gap. This CDR3 is built from 15 residues. CDR3 nucleotides: TGTGCCAGTAGTATAGATTTGACAGCACGTCAGCCCCAGCATTTT. It translates to CASSIDLTARQPQHF.